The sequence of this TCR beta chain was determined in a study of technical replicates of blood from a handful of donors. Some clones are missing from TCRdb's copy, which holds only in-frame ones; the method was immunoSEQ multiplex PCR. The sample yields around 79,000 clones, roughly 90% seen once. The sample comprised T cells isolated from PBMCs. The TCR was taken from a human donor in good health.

The CDR3 sequence is CASSLPQGSGNTEAFF. The CDR3 DNA sequence: TGTGCCAGCAGTTTACCCCAAGGGAGTGGGAACACTGAAGCTTTCTTT. This chain uses TRBV28 with TRBJ1-1; D not certain. The CDR3 is 16 amino acids. Trimming cost V 2 bases and J 1 base, with 14 bases left between them. Germline loops: CDR1 MDHEN, CDR2 SYDVKM.